The TCR beta chain described here comes from a study of vaccination effects on CD4 cells after COVID-19. V was clipped by 2 bases and J by 0 bases, with 5 bases between them. Germline V lookup: CDR1 SGHDN, CDR2 FVKESK. The CDR3 is made up of 14 amino acids. Before sequencing, viral peptide pools were used by the ViraFEST assay to expand antigen-specific CD4+ T cells. Subsequent to a culture period of 10 to 11 days, CD4+ T cells were isolated. Two doses of BNT162b2 or mRNA-1273 vaccine were administered to participants. Testing of the vaccine recipients showed negative nucleocapsid antibodies and no prior SARS-CoV-2 infection. A few million PBMC per well received 9 to 10 IU/ml IL-2 and roughly 9.2 ug/ml peptides in culture. In the cultures, half the medium was exchanged for IL-2 medium on days 3 and 7. The table came from immunoSEQ multiplex PCR; TCRdb's copy has only in-frame clones and leaves some out. The table has about 46,000 clones, about four fifths seen once.

Regarding this clone: Its antigen is as yet unknown.

The sample consisted of CD4+ T cells from PBMCs cultured with HCoV-OC43 spike peptides, taken after COVID-19 vaccination. The subset is: HCoV-OC43 spike overlapping peptide pool stimulation. The source of this sequence is a human donor who received a COVID-19 vaccine. The chain carries TRBV14 and TRBJ1-3; D is uncertain. This CDR3 is CASSQRYSGNTIYF. The CDR3 DNA reads TGTGCCAGCAGCCAAAGATACTCTGGAAACACCATATATTTT.